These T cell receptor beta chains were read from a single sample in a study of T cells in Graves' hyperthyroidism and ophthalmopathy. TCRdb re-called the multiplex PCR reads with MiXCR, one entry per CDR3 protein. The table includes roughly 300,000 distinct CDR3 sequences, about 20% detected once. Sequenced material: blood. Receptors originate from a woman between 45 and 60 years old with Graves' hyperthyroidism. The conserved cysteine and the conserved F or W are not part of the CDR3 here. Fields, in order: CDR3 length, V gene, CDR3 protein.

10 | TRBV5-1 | ASGETGVEQY
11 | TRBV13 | ASVSREETEAF
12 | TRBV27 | ASSLTWYTGELF
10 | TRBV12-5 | ASGYDPGELF
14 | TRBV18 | ASSPLDFANTGELF
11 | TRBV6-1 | ASSEDGTGELF
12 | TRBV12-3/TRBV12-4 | ASSSGTGRNTIY
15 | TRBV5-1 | ASSLGTSGEGTGELF
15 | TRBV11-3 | ASSLSRPGKNTGELF
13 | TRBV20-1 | SARENERVNTEAF
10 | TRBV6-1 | ASVGRNTEAF
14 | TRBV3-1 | ASSQSDRGYNQPQH
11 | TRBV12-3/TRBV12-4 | ASSQGPVTEAF
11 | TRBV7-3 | ASSLSSSSEQF
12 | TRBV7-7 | ASSSGHGLYEQY
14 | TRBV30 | AWTNRGPATNEKLF
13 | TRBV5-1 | ASSQGQTSTDTQY
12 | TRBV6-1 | ASSRVRGNQPQH
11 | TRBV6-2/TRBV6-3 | ASRLGQFSEAF
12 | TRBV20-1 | SALAGGGGETQY
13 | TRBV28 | ASRPTVGSNTEAF
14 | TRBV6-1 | ASSPRPGQGFGEQY
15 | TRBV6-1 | ASSSGLALSSYNEQF
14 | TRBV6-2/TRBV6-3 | ASSYTVGTGRETQY
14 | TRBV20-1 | SARGVIRRSDTEAF
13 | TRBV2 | ASTEGRTNYQPQH
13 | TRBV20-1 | SAPIQGSRTGELF
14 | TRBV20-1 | SARASYGQANNEQF
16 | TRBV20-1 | SARDVFSGGATAGELF
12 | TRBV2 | ASSESGRGDEAF
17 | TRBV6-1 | ASSDVPGGSADTNYGYT
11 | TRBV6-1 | ASTPYRPDTQY
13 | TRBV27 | ASSGFAETIYEQY
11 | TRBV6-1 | ASRDLRVDTQY
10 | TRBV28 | ASSLSGVRPY
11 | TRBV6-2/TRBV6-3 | ASSRYSNQPQH
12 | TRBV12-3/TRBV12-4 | ASSLAPRDNEQF
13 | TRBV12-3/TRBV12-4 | ASSSGQVGTQPQH
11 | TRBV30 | AWSSDGLYGYT
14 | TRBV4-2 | ASSLTGTTSSYEQY
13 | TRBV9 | ASSRPSGNTGELF
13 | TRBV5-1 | ASSLGTVSGNTIY
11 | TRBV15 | ATTRAPSTEAF
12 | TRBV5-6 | ASSLGLGSNEQF
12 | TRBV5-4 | ASSWTGGPGELF
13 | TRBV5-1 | ASSFSDPKGQPQH
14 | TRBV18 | ASSPRDSGFGDTQY
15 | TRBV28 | ASSFFRLRVKQETQY
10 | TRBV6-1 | ASSGTNQPQH
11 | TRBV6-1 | ASRRVNSYEQY
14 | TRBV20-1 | SARGPAGVRDNEQF
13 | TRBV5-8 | ASSLARQRTDTQY
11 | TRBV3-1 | ASRSGRTGELF
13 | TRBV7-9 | ASSLPRQGTGELF